This T cell receptor (beta chain) was sequenced for a study of T cell changes during pregnancy in multiple sclerosis. This table comes from immunoSEQ multiplex PCR, and its TCRdb copy is limited to in-frame clones, with some not included. This repertoire shows 85,000 to 130,000 clones, about nine tenths found once; its top ten account for around 1.5%. Between the trimmed V and J ends, which lost 1 base and 0 bases, there was a span of 16 bases. The CDR3 covers 18 residues. Germline CDR1 reads SEHNR; CDR2 reads FQNEAQ (reference sequence). The chain links TRBV7-9 to TRBJ2-1; a weak D match, TRBD2 (5 bases). This receptor was taken from a female donor with multiple sclerosis, enrolled in a pregnancy study. The sample here was peripheral blood, taken after pregnancy. CDR3 protein: CASSLGGGARVSYNEQFF. CDR3 nucleotides: TGTGCCAGCAGCTTAGGGGGTGGTGCGCGGGTCTCCTACAATGAGCAGTTCTTC.